What follows are 14 T cell receptor beta chains derived from one specimen sequenced in a study of shared clonotypes between healthy human individuals (dated by TCRdb to the early 2020s). Library preparation used the immunoSEQ multiplex PCR assay. In TCRdb, the immuneACCESS table is reduced to in-frame sequences with V and J assigned. These tables do not hold every clone; where another copy was compared, an unresolved V gene accounts for under half, and the others remain unexplained. The sample table records about 2.1 million clones; 85% to 95% of these occur just once. 1.5% to 2% of the sample is in the top ten clones. CD8 naive samples were obtained by positive selection for CCR7 among CD45RO-negative cells, yielding a CD45RA+CCR7+ population from which TemRA cells were excluded. Sample: naive CD8+ T cells from PBMCs. The cell subset or site label, read with the paper, signifies: CD45RA+CCR7+. These receptors originate from a man between 18 and 29 years old in good health. Some clones in this sample may be carry-over from other donors' samples.

This clone was counted a single time. The CDR3 sequence is CASSLTGRHEQFF. The CDR3 DNA follows: TGTGCCAGCAGCTTGACGGGCAGGCATGAGCAGTTCTTC. V usage is TRBV5-6 and J usage is TRBJ2-1; D call uncertain. The CDR3 consists of 13 residues. Germline CDR1 reads SGHDT; CDR2 reads YYEEEE. The V end was cut by 1 base, the J end by 8 bases, with 10 bases between. The full variable domain, its missing parts supplied by reference TRBV5-6 and TRBJ2-1, is DAGVTQSPTHLIKTRGQQVTLRCSPKSGHDTVSWYQQALGQGPQFIFQYYEEEERQRGNFPDRFSGHQFPNYSSELNVNALLLGDSALYLCASSLTGRHEQFFGPGTRLTVL.

The chain has TRBV6-4 and TRBJ1-1, with D unresolved. V shed 8 bases and J shed 1 base, with 11 bases lying between them. Looked up from germline, CDR1 is MRHNA and CDR2 is SNTAGT. The length of the CDR3 is 13 residues. CDR3 amino acids: CASSPTANTEAFF. The CDR3 DNA is TGTGCCAGCTCCCCTACAGCGAACACTGAAGCTTTCTTT.

The rearrangement uses TRBV5-1 and TRBJ2-7; D possibly matches TRBD1 or TRBD2 (5 bases each). Trimming pared 0 bases from V and 3 bases from J, leaving 13 bases between. This CDR3 spans 15 amino acids. In germline, CDR1 is SGHRS, CDR2 YFSETQ. DNA of the CDR3: TGCGCCAGCAGCTTGGCCCAGGGACGTGGCTACGAGCAGTACTTC. Translating gives CASSLAQGRGYEQYF.

This clone has a single count. The V and J genes are TRBV19 and TRBJ2-7; D unclear. CDR1 is LNHDA, CDR2 SQIVND, per germline (reference sequence). V lost 3 bases, J lost 1 base, and 16 bases lay in between. This CDR3 comprises 16 residues. The CDR3 loop reads CASSIRPRTASYEQYF. The CDR3 DNA follows: TGTGCCAGTAGTATCCGCCCGCGGACGGCTTCCTACGAGCAGTACTTC.

This clone has only one observation. The chain couples TRBV28 to TRBJ1-2, with 7 nucleotides matching TRBD1. The CDR3 runs to 13 residues. The trim removed 6 bases at V and 4 bases at J, leaving 5 bases unmatched. CDR1 and CDR2 from the germline V gene are MDHEN and SYDVKM. DNA for the CDR3: TGTGCCAGCAGAACCCGGGACAGCTATGGCTACACCTTC. This translates into CASRTRDSYGYTF.

This rearrangement joins TRBV10-3 to TRBJ2-3; 8 bases agree with TRBD2. Germline CDR1 reads ENHRY; CDR2 reads SYGVKD. The trim removed 4 bases at V and 4 bases at J, leaving 4 bases unmatched. This CDR3 is built from 14 residues. CDR3 DNA sequence: TGTGCCATCAGTGGTCCGGGAGGGGCAGATACGCAGTATTTT. Translated, it gives CAISGPGGADTQYF.

This clone has only one observation. The V and J genes are TRBV7-9 and TRBJ2-5; 8 bases match TRBD1. Germline CDR1 and CDR2: SEHNR and FQNEAQ (reference sequence). With V trimmed by 5 bases and J by 5 bases, 10 bases remained unmatched. The CDR3 is made up of 15 amino acids. The CDR3 nucleotides are TGTGCCAGCAGCCGGGACAGGAGGCCCAAGGAGACCCAGTACTTC. Translating gives CASSRDRRPKETQYF.

The V and J genes are TRBV6-5 and TRBJ2-5; D is uncertain. Germline V gives CDR1 MNHEY, CDR2 SVGAGI. The V and J ends lost 2 bases and 5 bases respectively, with 15 bases between them. This CDR3 is built from 15 residues. CDR3 region: CASSYGPFDTETQYF. CDR3 DNA sequence: TGTGCCAGCAGTTACGGCCCCTTCGATACGGAGACCCAGTACTTC.

This clone was seen a single time. The chain combines TRBV7-9 with TRBJ2-7; TRBD2 agrees at 7 bases. Germline CDR1 reads SEHNR; CDR2 reads FQNEAQ (reference sequence). Trimming at V came to 8 bases and at J to 2 bases, leaving 12 bases not matched to a gene. This CDR3 has 15 residues. The CDR3 region is CASGPTSASPYEQYF. The CDR3, as DNA: TGTGCCAGCGGCCCCACTAGCGCGAGTCCCTACGAGCAGTACTTC. Full variable domain (missing parts from reference TRBV7-9 and TRBJ2-7): DTGVSQNPRHKITKRGQNVTFRCDPISEHNRLYWYRQTLGQGPEFLTYFQNEAQLEKSRLLSDRFSAERPKGSFSTLEIQRTEQGDSAMYLCASGPTSASPYEQYFGPGTRLTVT.

V and J are TRBV4-3 and TRBJ2-7; D not resolved. The germline CDR1 and CDR2 sequences are LGHNA and YSLEER. There are 16 residues in the CDR3. The germline V and J ends were trimmed by 4 bases and 3 bases, with 19 bases remaining between them. CDR3 loop: CASSPTTPGSLYEQYF. The CDR3 DNA reads as TGCGCCAGCAGCCCAACCACCCCAGGATCACTCTACGAGCAGTACTTC.

The chain joins TRBV28 to TRBJ2-1; D is perhaps TRBD1 or TRBD2 (5 bases each). Trimming took 8 bases from V and 6 from J, leaving 14 bases between them. The CDR3 has 13 amino acids. Germline V gene lookup returns CDR1 MDHEN and CDR2 SYDVKM. The CDR3: CASSTTGANEQFF. The CDR3 DNA sequence: TGTGCCAGCTCAACTACCGGGGCCAATGAGCAGTTCTTC.

Concerning this clone: The sample holds other DNA sequences that translate to the same CDR3. The rearrangement uses TRBV4-3 and TRBJ2-7, with 12 bases that match TRBD2. With V trimmed by 4 bases and J by 3 bases, 1 base remained unmatched. Germline values: CDR1 LGHNA, CDR2 YSLEER. The CDR3 is 14 residues long. The CDR3: CASSPGLAGYEQYF. The CDR3 DNA reads TGCGCCAGCAGCCCGGGACTAGCGGGCTACGAGCAGTACTTC.

The genes are TRBV7-9 and TRBJ2-3; D perhaps matches TRBD2 (5 bases). This CDR3 region has 16 residues. With 8 bases removed from V and 1 base from J, the gap between germline ends came to 19 bases. Germline CDR1 and CDR2: SEHNR and FQNEAQ (reference sequence). The DNA for the CDR3 is TGTGCCAGCTGCCCCGGATGGGGAGTCGGCACAGATACGCAGTATTTT. It yields the protein CASCPGWGVGTDTQYF.

A single count supports this clone. V and J are TRBV9 and TRBJ2-3; the match to TRBD1 covers 9 bases. The germline CDR1 and CDR2 sequences are SGDLS and YYNGEE. The CDR3 loop spans 15 amino acids. V was clipped by 4 bases and J by 3 bases; unmatched bases: 6. Written as DNA, the CDR3 is TGTGCCAGCAGCCCGGGGGACAGGGTGACAGATACGCAGTATTTT. This sequence encodes CASSPGDRVTDTQYF.